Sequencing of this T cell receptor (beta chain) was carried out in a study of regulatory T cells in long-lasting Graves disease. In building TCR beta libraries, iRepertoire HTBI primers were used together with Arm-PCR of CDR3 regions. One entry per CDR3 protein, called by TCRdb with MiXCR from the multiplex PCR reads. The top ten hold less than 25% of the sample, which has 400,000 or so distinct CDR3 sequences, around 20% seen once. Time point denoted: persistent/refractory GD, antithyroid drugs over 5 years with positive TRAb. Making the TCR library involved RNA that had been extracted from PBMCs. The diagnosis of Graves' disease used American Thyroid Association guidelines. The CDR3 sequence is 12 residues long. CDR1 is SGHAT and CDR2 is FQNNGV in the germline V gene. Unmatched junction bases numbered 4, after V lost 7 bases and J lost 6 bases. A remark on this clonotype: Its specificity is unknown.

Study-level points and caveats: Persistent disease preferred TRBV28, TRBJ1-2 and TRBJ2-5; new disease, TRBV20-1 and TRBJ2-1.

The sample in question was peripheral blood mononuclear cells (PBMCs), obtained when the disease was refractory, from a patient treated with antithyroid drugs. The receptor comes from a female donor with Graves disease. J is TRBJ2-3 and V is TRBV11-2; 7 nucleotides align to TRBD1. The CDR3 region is CASKGAVDTQYF. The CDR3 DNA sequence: TGTGCCAGCAAGGGGGCGGTGGATACGCAGTATTTT.